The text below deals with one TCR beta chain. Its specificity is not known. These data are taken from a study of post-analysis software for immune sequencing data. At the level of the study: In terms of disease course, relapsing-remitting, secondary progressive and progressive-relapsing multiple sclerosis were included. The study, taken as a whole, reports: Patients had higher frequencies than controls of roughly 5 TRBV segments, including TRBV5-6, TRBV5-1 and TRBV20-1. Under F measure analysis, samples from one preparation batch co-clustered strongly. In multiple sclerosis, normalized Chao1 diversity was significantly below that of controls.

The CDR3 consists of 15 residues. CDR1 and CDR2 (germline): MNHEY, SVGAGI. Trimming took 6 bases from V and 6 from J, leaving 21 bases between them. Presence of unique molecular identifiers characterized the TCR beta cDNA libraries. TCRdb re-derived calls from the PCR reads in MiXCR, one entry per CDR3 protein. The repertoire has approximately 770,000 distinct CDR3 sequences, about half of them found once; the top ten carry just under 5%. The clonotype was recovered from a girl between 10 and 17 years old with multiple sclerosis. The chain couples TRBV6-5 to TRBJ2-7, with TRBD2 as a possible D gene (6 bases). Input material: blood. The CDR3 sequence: CASRPGGSTSREQYF. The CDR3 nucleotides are TGTGCCAGCAGGCCCGGAGGGAGCACCTCGCGCGAGCAGTACTTC.